This T cell receptor (beta chain) derives from a study of blood T cells in healthy people across ages. Broader study findings: Compared with aged donors, long-lived donors showed fewer expanded clones, suggesting selection.

Sample-barcoded 5' priming and a J-beta primer mix drove a second PCR of roughly 7 to 11 cycles. Each sample yielded at least 2.5 million CDR3-containing paired-end reads. TCRdb itself ran the 5' RACE reads through MiXCR, one entry per CDR3 protein. Among about a million distinct CDR3 sequences listed, 35% to 40% were seen once. About this clonotype: Its antigen is currently unknown. The junction shows a germline mismatch at one end, possibly a read error.

In germline, CDR1 is MDHEN, CDR2 SYDVKM. The CDR3 runs 17 residues. Donation came from healthy Caucasian individuals in Russia who were aged 6 to 90. The V call is TRBV28, the J call TRBJ2-3; D may match TRBD1 or TRBD2 (5 bases each). Input material: blood. The sequence derives from a young man in good health. For the CDR3, the DNA is TGTGCCAGCAGTGGACCCGGGACCCCGGCGGTCACAGATACGCGGTATTTT. This translates into CASSGPGTPAVTDTRYF.